Following are 17 T cell receptor beta chains from one sample sequenced in a study of shared clonotypes between healthy human individuals (TCRdb year 2020). The library was prepared using the immunoSEQ multiplex PCR assay. The clones in this table, taken by TCRdb from immuneACCESS, are in-frame only. Not every clone is retained; where verified, under half of the shortfall comes from an unresolved V gene, and the cause of the rest is unknown. The sample records approximately 1,000,000 clones, around 82% of which are singletons. The top ten clones comprise approximately 0.52% of the sample. Source material: memory CD4+ T cells from PBMCs. The intended sense of this specimen's cell subset or site label: CD45RA-negative fraction. The source is a man between 18 and 29 years old in good health. Some clones in this sample may be carry-over from other donors' samples.

The rearrangement links TRBV7-2 to TRBJ1-5; D gene uncertain. This CDR3 is built from 14 residues. Between the trimmed V and J ends, which lost 3 bases and 0 bases, there was a span of 6 bases. Germline V CDR1 and CDR2: SGHTA, FQGNSA. The DNA for the CDR3 is TGTGCCAGCAGCTTTTCTGGTAGCAATCAGCCCCAGCATTTT. This translates into CASSFSGSNQPQHF.

Turning to this clone: Different DNA sequences within this sample yield the same CDR3. The rearrangement links TRBV7-9 to TRBJ2-1; no clear D gene. V was cut by 1 base and J by 0 bases, with 7 bases left in between. CDR1 and CDR2 (germline): SEHNR, FQNEAQ (reference sequence). This CDR3 is 15 amino acids long. The CDR3 bases are TGTGCCAGCAGCTTAGGTTCAAGCTCCTACAATGAGCAGTTCTTC. Residues: CASSLGSSSYNEQFF.

The V and J genes are TRBV28 and TRBJ2-1, with 9 bases that match TRBD2. The CDR3 totals 16 residues. Trimming removed 1 base from V and 8 bases from J; junction bases left unmatched: 9. Germline CDR1 reads MDHEN; CDR2 reads SYDVKM. CDR3 residues: CASSLYKSGRFDEQFF. The CDR3 DNA is TGTGCCAGCAGTTTATATAAAAGCGGGAGGTTCGATGAGCAGTTCTTC.

This rearrangement joins TRBV4-1 to TRBJ2-7, with D perhaps being TRBD1 or TRBD2 (6 bases each). The germline V and J ends were trimmed by 6 bases and 3 bases, with 18 bases remaining between them. Germline CDR1 and CDR2: MGHRA and YSYEKL. This CDR3 has 15 residues. CDR3 DNA: TGCGCCAGCAGACAAACAGGGATTAGCGGCTACGAGCAGTACTTC. Translation gives CASRQTGISGYEQYF.

V usage is TRBV4-2 and J usage is TRBJ2-1; D is unresolved. CDR1 and CDR2 (germline): LGHNA, YNFKEQ. The CDR3 contains 12 residues. With 0 bases removed from V and 13 bases from J, the gap between germline ends came to 10 bases. The CDR3 DNA reads TGTGCCAGCAGCCAAGATACGTCTCCCCAGTTCTTC. Translating gives CASSQDTSPQFF.

The rearrangement joins TRBV6-5 to TRBJ2-1, with TRBD2 matching over 11 bases. CDR3 length: 16 amino acids. Losses at the gene ends were 0 bases for V and 6 bases for J; bases not matched to a gene: 4. The germline gives CDR1 MNHEY, CDR2 SVGAGI. DNA of the CDR3: TGTGCCAGCAGTTACTCGGGACTAGCGGTTGGCAATGAGCAGTTCTTC. Its translation: CASSYSGLAVGNEQFF.

The CDR3 sequence is CASSPLKGQLSGNTIYF. The CDR3, as DNA: TGTGCCAGCTCACCACTCAAAGGACAGCTCTCTGGAAACACCATATATTTT. This chain links TRBV18 with TRBJ1-3; possibly TRBD1 for D (6 bases). V lost 1 base to trimming and J lost 0 bases, with 13 bases between them. Germline V gives CDR1 KGHSH, CDR2 LQKENI. The CDR3 sequence is 17 residues long.

V and J are TRBV21-1 and TRBJ2-7; TRBD1 is taken as the D call from the table, unchecked against the DNA. TRBV21-1 is reported as a pseudogene. The CDR3 runs to 17 residues. This CDR3 reads CASSNGATGTGHYEQYF. The CDR3 region has the DNA TGTGCCAGCAGCAATGGGGCGACCGGGACAGGACACTACGAGCAGTACTTC.

This clone was seen repeatedly, ten times or more. J is TRBJ2-7 and V is TRBV19, with a weak D call TRBD1 (6 bases). The ends were cut back, 6 bases at V and 0 bases at J, with 12 bases in the middle. There are 14 residues in the CDR3. Germline V gives CDR1 LNHDA, CDR2 SQIVND (reference sequence). The CDR3, as DNA: TGTGCCAGTAGAAGGGCAGGGGCCTCCTACGAGCAGTACTTC. Translation gives CASRRAGASYEQYF.

The chain uses TRBV28 and TRBJ2-1; possible D gene TRBD2, 6 bases. Germline V CDR1 and CDR2: MDHEN, SYDVKM. The CDR3 is 14 residues long. Between the trimmed V and J ends, which lost 5 bases and 8 bases, there was a span of 16 bases. This CDR3 is CASSVAGPPHEQFF. The DNA for the CDR3 is TGTGCCAGCAGTGTGGCGGGACCCCCCCATGAGCAGTTCTTC.

The sample holds many counts of this clone. The V and J genes are TRBV6-1 and TRBJ1-5; 8 bases match TRBD1. V shed 7 bases and J 2 bases; nucleotides not matched to a gene: 7. Germline V gene lookup returns CDR1 MNHNS and CDR2 SASEGT. The CDR3 extends over 15 amino acids. The chain's CDR3 is CASKRPGQGNQPQHF. CDR3 bases: TGTGCCAGCAAACGTCCGGGACAGGGCAATCAGCCCCAGCATTTT.

This chain connects TRBV28 to TRBJ1-1; D is undetermined. Trimming stripped 7 bases from V and 10 bases from J, with 19 bases between. The germline gives CDR1 MDHEN, CDR2 SYDVKM. The length of the CDR3 is 13 residues. CDR3 protein: CASTRLNGWVAFF. In nucleotides, the CDR3 is TGTGCCAGCACTCGTTTGAACGGGTGGGTAGCTTTCTTT. Full variable domain (missing parts from reference TRBV28 and TRBJ1-1): DVKVTQSSRYLVKRTGEKVFLECVQDMDHENMFWYRQDPGLGLRLIYFSYDVKMKEKGDIPEGYSVSREKKERFSLILESASTNQTSMYLCASTRLNGWVAFFGQGTRLTVV.

This chain links TRBV7-9 with TRBJ2-5; tentatively, D is TRBD1 (7 bases). Looked up from germline, CDR1 is SEHNR and CDR2 is FQNEAQ (reference sequence). V was clipped by 8 bases and J by 5 bases, with 15 bases between them. CDR3 length: 13 amino acids. The CDR3 sequence is CASARGVWETQYF. The CDR3 DNA reads as TGTGCCAGCGCCAGGGGGGTTTGGGAGACCCAGTACTTC.

The chain carries TRBV5-1 and TRBJ2-1; 8 nucleotides agree with TRBD2. V gave up 0 bases and J gave up 2 bases; unmatched junction bases: 4. The V gene's germline CDR1 is SGHRS and CDR2 YFSETQ. This CDR3 has 16 amino acids. CDR3 in DNA: TGCGCCAGCAGCTTGGGCTTAGCGGGAACCTACAATGAGCAGTTCTTC. Protein: CASSLGLAGTYNEQFF.

The genes are TRBV10-1 and TRBJ2-7; 9 nucleotides align to TRBD1. The CDR3 is made up of 14 amino acids. Germline lookup yields CDR1 WNHNN and CDR2 SYGVQD (reference sequence). Trimming at V came to 7 bases and at J to 2 bases, leaving 6 bases not matched to a gene. The CDR3 loop is CASNYRGRPYEQYF. The CDR3 nucleotides read TGCGCCAGCAATTACAGGGGGCGGCCCTACGAGCAGTACTTC.

The rearrangement links TRBV9 to TRBJ2-7; TRBD1 agrees at 8 bases. Germline CDR1 and CDR2: SGDLS and YYNGEE. The V gene end was trimmed by 4 bases and the J gene end by 3 bases; junction bases not matched to a gene: 9. This CDR3 contains 15 residues. CDR3 nucleotide sequence: TGTGCCAGCAGCCCTGAGACAGGGGAGCACTACGAGCAGTACTTC. Protein product: CASSPETGEHYEQYF.

The table lists this clone with a few counts. The chain carries TRBV9 and TRBJ2-1; TRBD2 agrees at 7 bases. CDR3 length: 17 amino acids. Germline CDR1 and CDR2: SGDLS and YYNGEE. V shed 2 bases and J 3 bases; nucleotides not matched to a gene: 11. CDR3 protein: CASSVSVAGRVYNEQFF. CDR3 coding DNA: TGTGCCAGCAGCGTCAGTGTAGCGGGTCGAGTCTACAATGAGCAGTTCTTC.